The text below deals with one T cell receptor (beta chain). The sample is drawn from a study of blood T cell repertoires in COVID-19. J was trimmed by 8 bases and V by 7 bases; bases with no gene match: 4. The CDR3 covers 12 residues. CDR1 is LNHDA, CDR2 SQIVND, per germline (reference sequence). Repertoires were generated with immunoSEQ multiplex PCR, while TCRdb's copy carries only in-frame clones and drops some. The repertoire has roughly 70,000 clones, about 91% of them found once; the top ten carry 4.8%. Material: peripheral blood. The chain employs TRBV19 and TRBJ2-1; 8 bases line up with TRBD2. The sequence was collected from a woman in her sixties with active COVID-19. CDR3 DNA sequence: TGTGCCAGTAAGGGACTAGTGGATGAGCAGTTCTTC. Residues: CASKGLVDEQFF.